A selection of T cell receptor beta chains follows, all from one sample in a study of shared clonotypes between healthy human individuals. Some clones are missing from TCRdb's copy, which holds only in-frame ones; the method was immunoSEQ multiplex PCR. The sample contains about 680,000 clones, just over 90% of which appear only once. The sequenced sample consisted of naive CD8+ T cells sorted from blood. The source is a man aged 30 to 39 in good health. Each CDR3 is given with its conserved first and last residue. The D gene is left open where the match is weak. Size tells how often a clone was seen (once, few, many) or the class of an expanded clone, and some rows leave it out.

>TRBJ2-7|few|.|TRBV5-1
TGCGCCAGCAGCTCGGGGGGACAAGGCCTGTTGGGTTTGTACGAGCAGTACTTC
CASSSGGQGLLGLYEQYF
>TRBJ2-7|once|TRBD1|TRBV6-1
TGTGCCAGCAGTGAAGGAGGGACAGGGTTATCCTACGAGCAGTACTTC
CASSEGGTGLSYEQYF
>TRBJ1-4|.|.|TRBV27
TGTGCCAGCAGTTCGAGGGCAGGGAATGAAAAACTGTTTTTT
CASSSRAGNEKLFF
>TRBJ1-4|.|.|TRBV5-1
TGCGCCAGCAGCTTGTTGTCGGGCAGGGGTAATGAAAAACTGTTTTTT
CASSLLSGRGNEKLFF
>TRBJ2-7|.|.|TRBV27
TGTGCCAGCAGTACCGGAAGTCCCTCCTACGAGCAGTACTTC
CASSTGSPSYEQYF
>TRBJ2-1|.|.|TRBV7-8
TGTGCCAGCACGGGGCGCAATGAGCAGTTCTTC
CASTGRNEQFF
>TRBJ1-4|.|.|TRBV15
TGTGCCACCAGCAGGGGTTTTGGACGGAATAATGAAAAACTGTTTTTT
CATSRGFGRNNEKLFF
>TRBJ1-1|.|.|TRBV2
TGTGCCTCCCCTACAGGGAGGGCTGAAGCTTTCTTT
CASPTGRAEAFF
>TRBJ2-2|.|.|TRBV9
TGCACGAACACCGGGGAGCTGTTTTTT
CTNTGELFF
>TRBJ2-1|.|.|TRBV9
TGTGCCAGCAGCGTAGAAGGTGGGTTCGACAATGAGCAGTTCTTC
CASSVEGGFDNEQFF
>TRBJ1-2|.|.|TRBV29-1
TGCAGCGTTCAAAGGGGCGTAAATGGCTACACCTTC
CSVQRGVNGYTF
>TRBJ2-7|.|.|TRBV7-2
TGTGCCAGCAGCTTAACAGACGAGCAGTACTTC
CASSLTDEQYF
>TRBJ2-7|.|.|TRBV29-1
TGCAGCGTTGTTTCGTTTGATCAAACCTACGAGCAGTACTTC
CSVVSFDQTYEQYF
>TRBJ2-1|.|TRBD2|TRBV9
TGTGCCAGCAGCGACCCGCGGACTAGCGGGGGACACCATGAGCAGTTCTTC
CASSDPRTSGGHHEQFF
>TRBJ2-2|.|.|TRBV5-4
TGTGCCAGCAGCCCAGAGATATCTGGTGCCGGGGAGCTGTTTTTT
CASSPEISGAGELFF
>TRBJ2-5|.|TRBD1|TRBV19
TGTGCCAGTAGTCCCCTGGGACAGCCCCAAGAGACCCAGTACTTC
CASSPLGQPQETQYF
>TRBJ1-2|.|.|TRBV19
TGTGCCAGTAGTAACCCCCCTGACGGTAACTATGGCTACACCTTC
CASSNPPDGNYGYTF
>TRBJ1-1|.|.|TRBV19
TGTGCCAGTAGTGTCGGGAACACTGAAGCTTTCTTT
CASSVGNTEAFF
>TRBJ1-5|.|.|TRBV5-6
TGTGCCAGCAGCTTGCAGGCGTTTCAGCCCCAGCATTTT
CASSLQAFQPQHF
>TRBJ2-3|.|.|TRBV9
TGTGCCAGCAGCGTTAGTGGTGACACAGATACGCAGTATTTT
CASSVSGDTDTQYF
>TRBJ2-5|once|.|TRBV7-9
TGTGCCAGCAGCCAGCCGAGAGAGACCCAGTACTTC
CASSQPRETQYF
>TRBJ1-3|.|.|TRBV9
TGTGCCAGCAGCGTAGCGGGCCTCTCTGGAAACACCATATATTTT
CASSVAGLSGNTIYF
>TRBJ2-1|.|TRBD2|TRBV27
TGTGCCAGCAGTTTACTCGGCGGGAGTTCCTACAATGAGCAGTTCTTC
CASSLLGGSSYNEQFF
>TRBJ2-1|.|TRBD2|TRBV6-6
TGTGCCAGCAGTTCGGCTAGCGGTTACAATGAGCAGTTCTTC
CASSSASGYNEQFF
>TRBJ2-1|.|TRBD1|TRBV7-9
TGTGCCAGCAGCACCCACAGGGGGCGACTCCACAATGAGCAGTTCTTC
CASSTHRGRLHNEQFF
>TRBJ1-1|.|.|TRBV19
TGTGCCAGTAGTATAGTGTCTAACACTGAAGCTTTCTTT
CASSIVSNTEAFF
>TRBJ2-7|.|TRBD1|TRBV9
TGTGCCAGCAGCGTAGCCCCGGGACAGTCATCCTACGAGCAGTACTTC
CASSVAPGQSSYEQYF
>TRBJ2-3|.|.|TRBV27
TGTGCCACGGTGAGCACAGATACGCAGTATTTT
CATVSTDTQYF
>TRBJ2-1|.|.|TRBV7-2
TGTGCCAGCAGTTACCTTCCCGCCTACAATGAGCAGTTCTTC
CASSYLPAYNEQFF